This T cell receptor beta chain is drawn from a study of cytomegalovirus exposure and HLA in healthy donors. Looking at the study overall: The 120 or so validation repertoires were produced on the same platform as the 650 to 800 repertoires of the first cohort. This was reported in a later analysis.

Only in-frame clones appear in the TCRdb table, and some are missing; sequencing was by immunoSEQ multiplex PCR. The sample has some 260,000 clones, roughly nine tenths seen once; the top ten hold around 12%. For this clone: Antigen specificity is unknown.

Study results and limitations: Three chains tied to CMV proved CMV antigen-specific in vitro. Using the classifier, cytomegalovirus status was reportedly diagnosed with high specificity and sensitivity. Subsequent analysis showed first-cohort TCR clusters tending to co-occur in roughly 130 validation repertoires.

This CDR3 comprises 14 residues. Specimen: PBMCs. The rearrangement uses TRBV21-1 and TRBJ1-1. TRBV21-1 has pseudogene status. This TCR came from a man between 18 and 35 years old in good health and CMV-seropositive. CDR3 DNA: TGTGCCAGCAGCAGAAGACCCATGAACACTGAAGCTTTCTTT. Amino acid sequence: CASSRRPMNTEAFF.